This T cell receptor (beta chain) was profiled in a study of a mutant IDH1 vaccine in newly diagnosed glioma. About the research overall: Patients began vaccination 4-6 weeks after radiotherapy alone, or with temozolomide cycles.

The assay was immunoSEQ multiplex PCR, and TCRdb's table has in-frame clones only and misses some. This table has some 80,000 clones, approximately 85% appearing once. A word on this clone: The antigen is not known. Within the sample, other DNA sequences also encode this same CDR3.

Study-wide results and limits: Pseudoprogression appeared independent of alterations in top peripheral clonotypes.

Time point here: week 23, last vaccination. Each vaccine dose was 300 ug of mutant IDH1 20-mer peptide, with topical imiquimod. Donors' newly diagnosed IDH1-mutant WHO grade 3 or 4 astrocytomas lacked nuclear ATRX. The CDR3 length is 16 residues. Germline assignment: CDR1 SGHRS and CDR2 YFSETQ. After removal of 1 base from V and 3 bases from J, the junction contained 6 bases not matched to a gene. The V gene is TRBV5-1, the J gene TRBJ2-4, with TRBD1 matching over 8 bases. This sequence originates from a woman between 45 and 65 years old with glioma. Sequences were derived from PBMCs, sampled from a glioma patient whose treatment included an IDH1 peptide vaccine. Here the CDR3 DNA reads TGCGCCAGCAGCTTGCCGACAGGGGTGGGCAAAAACATTCAGTACTTC. Protein: CASSLPTGVGKNIQYF.